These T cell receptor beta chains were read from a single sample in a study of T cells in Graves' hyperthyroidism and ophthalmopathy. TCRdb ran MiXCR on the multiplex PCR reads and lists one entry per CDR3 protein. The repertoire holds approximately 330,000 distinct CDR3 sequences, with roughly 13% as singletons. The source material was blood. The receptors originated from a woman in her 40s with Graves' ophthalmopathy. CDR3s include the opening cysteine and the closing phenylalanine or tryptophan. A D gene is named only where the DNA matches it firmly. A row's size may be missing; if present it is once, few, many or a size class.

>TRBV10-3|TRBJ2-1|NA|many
CAISDGAGSYNEQFF
TGTGCCATCAGTGATGGGGCCGGCTCTTACAATGAGCAGTTCTTC
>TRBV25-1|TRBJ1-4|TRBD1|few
CASSFRDSPNEVIREKLFF
TGTGCCAGCAGCTTCCGGGACAGTCCCAATGAGGTGATTCGGGAAAAACTGTTTTTT
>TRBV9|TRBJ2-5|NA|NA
CASSVIKWTQYF
TGTGCCAGCAGCGTTATAAAATGGACCCAGTACTTC
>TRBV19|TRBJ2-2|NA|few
CASSIGHQLNTGELFF
TGTGCCAGTAGTATCGGGCACCAGCTGAACACCGGGGAGCTGTTTTTT
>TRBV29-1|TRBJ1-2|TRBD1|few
CSSTGVGYGYTF
TGCAGCTCGACAGGGGTTGGCTATGGCTACACCTTC
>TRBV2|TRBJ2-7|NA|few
CASTPLSYEQYF
TGTGCCAGCACCCCGCTAAGCTACGAGCAGTACTTC
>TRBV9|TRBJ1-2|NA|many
CASSETPGTNYGYTF
TGTGCCAGCAGTGAAACACCGGGCACCAACTATGGCTACACCTTC
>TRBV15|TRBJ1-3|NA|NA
CATSISVLGNTIYF
TGTGCCACCAGCATCAGTGTTCTTGGAAACACCATATATTTT
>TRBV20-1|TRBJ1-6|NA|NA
CSARETTSYNSPLHF
TGCAGTGCTAGAGAAACGACATCCTATAATTCACCCCTCCACTTT
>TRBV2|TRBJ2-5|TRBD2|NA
CASSPGLAAGGETQYF
TGTGCCAGCAGTCCCGGACTAGCGGCTGGGGGGGAGACCCAGTACTTC
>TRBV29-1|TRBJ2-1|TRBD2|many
CSVLLAGGAYNEQFF
TGCAGCGTCTTACTAGCGGGGGGTGCCTACAATGAGCAGTTCTTC
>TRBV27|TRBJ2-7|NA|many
CASRTLQRGQGYEQYF
TGTGCCAGCAGAACTCTACAACGGGGGCAAGGCTACGAGCAGTACTTC
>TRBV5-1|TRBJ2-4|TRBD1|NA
CASSGLPGQGSSIQYF
TGCGCCAGCAGCGGATTACCGGGACAGGGATCCAGCATTCAGTACTTC
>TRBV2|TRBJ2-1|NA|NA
CASSAQGMNEQFF
TGTGCCAGCAGCGCCCAGGGGATGAATGAGCAGTTCTTC
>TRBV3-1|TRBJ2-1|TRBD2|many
CASSPTGLVAYNEQFF
TGTGCCAGCAGCCCGACGGGACTAGTAGCCTACAATGAGCAGTTCTTC
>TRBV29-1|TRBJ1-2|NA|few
CSVESSGYTF
TGCAGCGTTGAATCAAGTGGCTACACCTTC
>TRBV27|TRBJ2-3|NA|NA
CASSAWATDTQYF
TGTGCCAGCAGCGCCTGGGCCACAGATACGCAGTATTTT
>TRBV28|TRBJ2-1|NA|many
CASRPIESSYNEQFF
TGTGCCAGCAGACCCATCGAGAGCTCCTACAATGAGCAGTTCTTC
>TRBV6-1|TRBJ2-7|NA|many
CASSELGSGYEQYF
TGTGCCAGCAGTGAACTCGGGAGTGGTTACGAGCAGTACTTC
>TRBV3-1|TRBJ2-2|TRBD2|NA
CASSQRLAGATGELFF
TGTGCCAGCAGCCAGAGACTAGCGGGAGCCACCGGGGAGCTGTTTTTT
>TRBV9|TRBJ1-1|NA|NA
CASSVASAGGSTEAFF
TGTGCCAGCAGCGTAGCTTCGGCAGGAGGCTCCACTGAAGCTTTCTTT
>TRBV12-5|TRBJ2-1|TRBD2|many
CASGLGLAGGEQFF
TGTGCTAGTGGTTTGGGTCTAGCGGGAGGAGAGCAGTTCTTC
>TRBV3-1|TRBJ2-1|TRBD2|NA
CASSPHGTSGSNEQFF
TGTGCCAGCAGCCCTCACGGGACTAGCGGGAGCAATGAGCAGTTCTTC
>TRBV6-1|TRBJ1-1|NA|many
CASSLDGRGAFF
TGTGCCAGCAGTTTGGACGGGCGTGGAGCTTTCTTT
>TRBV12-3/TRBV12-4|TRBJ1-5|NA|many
CASSLNSHQPQHF
TGTGCCAGCAGTTTGAACAGCCATCAGCCCCAGCATTTT
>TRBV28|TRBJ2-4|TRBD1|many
CASSGTGGTKNIQYF
TGTGCCAGCAGTGGGACAGGGGGCACCAAAAACATTCAGTACTTC
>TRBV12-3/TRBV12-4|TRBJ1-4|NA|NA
CASSFGPESPRGKLFF
TGTGCCAGCAGTTTTGGTCCTGAGAGCCCGAGGGGAAAACTGTTTTTT
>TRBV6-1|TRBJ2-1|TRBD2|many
CASSRTSGNNEQFF
TGTGCCAGCAGTCGGACTAGCGGGAACAATGAGCAGTTCTTC
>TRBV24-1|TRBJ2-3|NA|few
CATSDPLLAGRDTQYF
TGTGCCACCAGTGATCCCCTTCTCGCCGGCCGTGATACGCAGTATTTT
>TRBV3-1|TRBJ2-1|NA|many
CASSQDPPLDNEQFF
TGTGCCAGCAGCCAAGATCCCCCACTCGACAATGAGCAGTTCTTC
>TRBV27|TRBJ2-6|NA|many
CASTLSGSGANVLTF
TGTGCCAGCACCTTATCGGGGTCTGGGGCCAACGTCCTGACTTTC
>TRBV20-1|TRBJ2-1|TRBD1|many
CSAMDRETYNEQFF
TGCAGTGCTATGGACAGGGAGACCTACAATGAGCAGTTCTTC
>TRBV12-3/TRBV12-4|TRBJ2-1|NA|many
CASSLGQHNEQFF
TGTGCCAGCAGTTTAGGGCAACACAATGAGCAGTTCTTC
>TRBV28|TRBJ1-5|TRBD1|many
CASSPGQERLPYNQPQHF
TGTGCCAGCAGTCCCGGACAGGAGAGATTGCCCTACAATCAGCCCCAGCATTTT
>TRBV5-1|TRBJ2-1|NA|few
CASSLNRAAYNEQFF
TGCGCCAGCAGCTTGAACAGGGCGGCCTACAATGAGCAGTTCTTC
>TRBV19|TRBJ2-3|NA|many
CASSSGPTDTQYF
TGTGCCAGTAGTTCCGGACCCACAGATACGCAGTATTTT
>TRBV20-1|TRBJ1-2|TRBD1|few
CSARGQGRDYGYTF
TGCAGTGCTAGAGGACAGGGACGGGACTATGGCTACACCTTC
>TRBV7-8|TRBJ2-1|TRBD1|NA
CASSPGQGDSHNEQFF
TGTGCCAGCAGCCCTGGACAGGGGGATTCCCACAATGAGCAGTTCTTC
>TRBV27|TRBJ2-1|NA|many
CASSLSIGTAIYEQFF
TGTGCCAGCAGTTTATCGATCGGGACGGCGATCTATGAGCAGTTCTTC
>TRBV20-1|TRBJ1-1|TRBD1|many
CSVPGQGDTEAFF
TGCAGTGTCCCGGGACAGGGAGATACTGAAGCTTTCTTT
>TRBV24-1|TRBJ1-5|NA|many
CATSDLNEISNQPQHF
TGTGCCACCAGTGATTTAAACGAAATTAGCAATCAGCCCCAGCATTTT
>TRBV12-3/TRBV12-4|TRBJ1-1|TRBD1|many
CASSNRGGNTEAFF
TGTGCCAGCAGCAACAGGGGGGGGAACACTGAAGCTTTCTTT
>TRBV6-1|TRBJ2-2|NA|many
CASSERRGANTGELFF
TGTGCCAGCAGTGAACGCAGGGGAGCGAACACCGGGGAGCTGTTTTTT
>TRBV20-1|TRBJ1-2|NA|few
CSATLGGESYGYTF
TGCAGTGCTACCCTGGGTGGGGAGAGCTATGGCTACACCTTC